This T cell receptor beta chain was recorded in a study of blood T cell repertoires in COVID-19. Trimming stripped 7 bases from V and 5 bases from J, with 20 bases between. Germline loops: CDR1 SQVTM, CDR2 ANQGSEA. The CDR3 totals 14 residues. Assay used: immunoSEQ multiplex PCR; TCRdb lists only in-frame clones, some missing. The data contain 200,000 to 300,000 clones, 75% to 90% of them seen just once; the ten biggest clones take up about 2.9%. This sequence joins TRBV29-1 and TRBJ2-5, with D tentatively TRBD2 (6 bases). The source of this sequence is a woman in her 40s who had been exposed to COVID-19. The sample taken for sequencing was PBMCs or T cells enriched from blood (not recorded which). CDR3 sequence reads: CSATTSLMAETQYF. The DNA of the CDR3 is TGCAGCGCAACCACTAGCCTAATGGCGGAGACCCAGTACTTC.